A selection of T cell receptor beta chains follows, all from one sample in a study of T-cell reconstitution after alpha-beta-depleted transplantation in children. TCRdb re-called the PCR reads with MiXCR, one entry per CDR3 protein. The table includes around 700,000 distinct CDR3 sequences, about 12% detected once. The sample here was PBMCs, taken before TCRalphabeta/CD19-depleted stem cell transplant. These receptors all come from a girl aged 2-10 years with congenital amegakaryocytic thrombocytopenia, due to receive a stem cell transplant. CDR3s include the opening cysteine and the closing phenylalanine or tryptophan. D genes are given only for firm matches. Rows may omit the clone size; those that give it use once, few, many or a size class.

size	V	length	D	J	DNA	CDR3
-	TRBV7-2	12	-	TRBJ2-3	TGTGCCAGCAGCTTACCCCCAGATGCGCAGTATTTT	CASSLPPDAQYF
few	TRBV27	18	TRBD2	TRBJ2-1	TGTGCCAGCAGTTTGGGGACTAGCGGGACCAGCTCCTACAATGAGCAGTTCTTC	CASSLGTSGTSSYNEQFF
many	TRBV20-1	16	-	TRBJ2-2	TGCAGTGCTAGACCCTTTGCCGGTGCGAACACCGGGGAGCTGTTTTTT	CSARPFAGANTGELFF
few	TRBV7-2	17	-	TRBJ2-3	TGTGCCAGCAGCCTTATGGGGCAGGGGCTGGGCACAGATACGCAGTATTTT	CASSLMGQGLGTDTQYF
many	TRBV6-5	14	TRBD2	TRBJ2-1	TGTGCCAGCAGTTATAGAGCGGGAGTCCATGAGCAGTTCTTC	CASSYRAGVHEQFF
many	TRBV5-1	16	TRBD1	TRBJ2-1	TGCGCCAGCAGTTCACTCCCGGGACAGGAATACAATGAGCAGTTCTTC	CASSSLPGQEYNEQFF
many	TRBV5-6	17	TRBD2	TRBJ2-5	TGTGCCAGCAATGGATCGCCGGGACTAGCTTTAAGAGAGACCCAGTACTTC	CASNGSPGLALRETQYF
few	TRBV7-2	16	TRBD2	TRBJ2-1	TGTGCCAGCAGCTTACATGGGGGGGAGGCCTACAATGAGCAGTTCTTC	CASSLHGGEAYNEQFF
-	TRBV7-9	17	TRBD2	TRBJ2-5	TGTGCCAGCAGCCCCTACCGTCTAGCGGGAGTGCTAGAGACCCAGTACTTC	CASSPYRLAGVLETQYF
-	TRBV30	13	-	TRBJ1-4	TGTGCCTTTGACAGCGCAACTAATGAAAAACTGTTTTTT	CAFDSATNEKLFF
few	TRBV7-2	16	TRBD2	TRBJ2-4	TGTGCCAGCAGCTTAAATAGGAGACTAGCTTCGAACATTCAGTACTTC	CASSLNRRLASNIQYF
few	TRBV12-3/TRBV12-4	17	TRBD2	TRBJ2-2	TGTGCCAGCACCCAGGTGGGGTATAGCGGGAGGAACGGGGAGCTGTTTTTT	CASTQVGYSGRNGELFF
-	TRBV4-1	12	-	TRBJ1-1	TGCGCCAGCAGCCGGGAACAGACTGAAGCTTTCTTT	CASSREQTEAFF
few	TRBV9	17	TRBD1	TRBJ2-2	TGTGCCAGCAGCGTGGGAGGACAGGGCTGGGACACCGGGGAGCTGTTTTTT	CASSVGGQGWDTGELFF
many	TRBV29-1	14	TRBD1	TRBJ2-7	TGCAGCGTTGCCCCGACAGGGAATTCCTACGAGCAGTACTTC	CSVAPTGNSYEQYF
-	TRBV12-3/TRBV12-4	14	-	TRBJ1-2	TGTGCCAGCAGCCGTAGGGGACGCCTTTATGGCTACACCTTC	CASSRRGRLYGYTF
many	TRBV5-1	13	-	TRBJ2-3	TGCGCCAGCAGCTTGGTGACGGATCCTACGCAGTATTTT	CASSLVTDPTQYF
-	TRBV5-1	14	TRBD2	TRBJ2-1	TGCGCCAGCAAAACAGCGGGAGGGTACAATGAGCAGTTCTTC	CASKTAGGYNEQFF
-	TRBV10-3	13	TRBD1	TRBJ2-1	TGTGCCATCTCGGAACAGGGGGCGGGGGAGCAGTTCTTC	CAISEQGAGEQFF
few	TRBV12-3/TRBV12-4	13	TRBD1	TRBJ2-7	TGTGCCAGCAGTCCGCAGACAGGGCACGAGCAGTACTTC	CASSPQTGHEQYF
few	TRBV5-1	16	-	TRBJ2-2	TGCGCCAGCAGCTTGAATCTGCGGGAGAACACCGGGGAGCTGTTTTTT	CASSLNLRENTGELFF
few	TRBV11-2	16	TRBD2	TRBJ2-7	TGTGCCAGCAGCCCCTTGACTAGCGGGTTCTCCTACGAGCAGTACTTC	CASSPLTSGFSYEQYF
many	TRBV14	12	-	TRBJ2-7	TGTGCCAGCAGCCAAATCCAAGACGAGCAGTACTTC	CASSQIQDEQYF
many	TRBV20-1	14	TRBD1	TRBJ2-7	TGCAGTGGGCTACCGGGACAGGGGGCCTACGAGCAGTACTTC	CSGLPGQGAYEQYF
-	TRBV5-1	12	-	TRBJ1-1	TGCGCCAGCAGCTCCTCCGGGACTGGAGCTTTCTTT	CASSSSGTGAFF
-	TRBV5-6	16	TRBD1	TRBJ1-1	TGTGCCAGCAGCTCGCCGGGGACAGGCTGGAACACTGAAGCTTTCTTT	CASSSPGTGWNTEAFF
few	TRBV5-1	15	-	TRBJ2-7	TGCGCCAGCAGCTTGGTGGCAGGGGCGCAATGGGAGCAGTACTTC	CASSLVAGAQWEQYF
-	TRBV15	12	-	TRBJ2-1	TGTGCCACCAGCAGAGACTGGCTTGAGCAGTTCTTC	CATSRDWLEQFF
many	TRBV29-1	13	-	TRBJ2-6	TGCAGTGCAACATACTCTGGGGCCAACGTCCTGACTTTC	CSATYSGANVLTF
-	TRBV7-9	17	-	TRBJ2-1	TGTGCCAGCAGCTTACCAATCCAACTAGCTTCCAACAATGAGCAGTTCTTC	CASSLPIQLASNNEQFF
few	TRBV20-1	15	TRBD2	TRBJ2-5	TGCAGTGCTATCATGGGCGGGAGAAGACAAGAGACCCAGTACTTC	CSAIMGGRRQETQYF
-	TRBV5-1	14	TRBD1	TRBJ2-7	TGCGCCAGCAGTAGCGCCGGGACAGGGAACGAGCAGTACTTC	CASSSAGTGNEQYF
-	TRBV5-4	14	-	TRBJ2-1	TGTGCCAGCAGCTTTTCAGGGGGAGGAGAGGAGCAGTTCTTC	CASSFSGGGEEQFF
few	TRBV11-2	15	-	TRBJ2-2	TGTGCCAGCAGCTTAGCAGGGGGAGGGGCCGGGGAGCTGTTTTTT	CASSLAGGGAGELFF
-	TRBV20-1	12	-	TRBJ2-7	TGCAGTGCTAGATTTTTCGGCTACGAGCAGTACTTC	CSARFFGYEQYF
-	TRBV12-3/TRBV12-4	12	-	TRBJ1-2	TGTGCCAGCAGTTTTTTAAACTATGGCTACACCTTC	CASSFLNYGYTF
many	TRBV12-3/TRBV12-4	13	TRBD2	TRBJ2-7	TGTGCCAGCAGTTTGGCGGGAGCAGGCGAGCAGTACTTC	CASSLAGAGEQYF
-	TRBV2	15	TRBD2	TRBJ2-4	TGTGCCAGCTATAGCGGGAGGGCCCTCAGTAACATTCAGTACTTC	CASYSGRALSNIQYF
-	TRBV7-2	15	TRBD2	TRBJ2-1	TGTGCCAGCAGCTTAGAAGCGGGACCCTCGGATGAGCAGTTCTTC	CASSLEAGPSDEQFF
-	TRBV6-2/TRBV6-3	13	-	TRBJ2-1	TGTGCCAGTGCTCGAGGCCAATACAATGAGCAGTTCTTC	CASARGQYNEQFF
-	TRBV12-3/TRBV12-4	15	-	TRBJ2-3	TGTGCCAGCAGCTGGGGCCGTCGCCGCACAGATACGCAGTATTTT	CASSWGRRRTDTQYF
-	TRBV28	17	TRBD2	TRBJ2-2	TGTGCCAGCAGTTTATACGCTAGCGGGAGGAACACCGGGGAGCTGTTTTTT	CASSLYASGRNTGELFF
-	TRBV12-3/TRBV12-4	15	TRBD2	TRBJ2-7	TGTGCCAGCAGCCCTCTAGCGGGGACGCACTACGAGCAGTACTTC	CASSPLAGTHYEQYF
many	TRBV20-1	14	-	TRBJ1-2	TGCAGTGCTCGAAGTGAAACAGGGAAAGCTGGCTACACCTTC	CSARSETGKAGYTF
-	TRBV4-2	18	-	TRBJ2-1	TGTGCCAGCAGCCATCCCGCCGGGAGCCGGAGCTCCTACAATGAGCAGTTCTTC	CASSHPAGSRSSYNEQFF
many	TRBV5-1	13	TRBD1	TRBJ1-1	TGCGCCAGCAGCACAGACAGGGAGCGCGAAGCTTTCTTT	CASSTDREREAFF
few	TRBV5-1	13	-	TRBJ2-7	TGCGCCAGCAGCAACGGGGGAGGCTACGAGCAGTACTTC	CASSNGGGYEQYF
many	TRBV5-1	17	TRBD1	TRBJ2-1	TGCGCCAGCAGCTTGGCCGGACAGGGGACAGCCTACAATGAGCAGTTCTTC	CASSLAGQGTAYNEQFF
many	TRBV6-1	14	-	TRBJ2-1	TGTGCCAGCAGTCCACTATGGACAGTAGATGAGCAGTTCTTC	CASSPLWTVDEQFF
many	TRBV12-5	13	-	TRBJ1-5	TGTGCAGACCGGGCAGGGGAATATCAGCCCCAGCATTTT	CADRAGEYQPQHF
few	TRBV18	15	-	TRBJ2-7	TGTGCCAGCTCACCACTAGGCTCCGGGGGCTACGAGCAGTACTTC	CASSPLGSGGYEQYF
few	TRBV9	16	-	TRBJ2-2	TGTGCCAGCAGCCAGGGGTCCGGGGGTTACGGCGGGGAGCTGTTTTTT	CASSQGSGGYGGELFF
-	TRBV6-5	16	-	TRBJ2-1	TGTGCCAGCAGTTACTCGTTGGATCTCTCCTACAATGAGCAGTTCTTC	CASSYSLDLSYNEQFF
-	TRBV20-1	14	-	TRBJ2-1	TGCAGTGCTAGAGATCCCCCTCAATACAATGAGCAGTTCTTC	CSARDPPQYNEQFF
-	TRBV7-9	15	-	TRBJ2-1	TGTGCCAGCAGCTTTCCTAGCGACCCTTACAATGAGCAGTTCTTC	CASSFPSDPYNEQFF